The source of this T cell receptor beta chain is a study of response to subunit inactivated influenza vaccine. Study outcomes and limitations: Authors suggested each seasonal flu vaccination may recruit only limited numbers of new T cells.

This clonotype was counted between two and nine times. What it binds is not known. Germline CDR1 is DFQATT and CDR2 is SNEGSKA (reference sequence). Trimming removed 5 bases from V and 2 bases from J, with 17 bases in between. CDR3 length: 15 amino acids. TCRdb re-derived calls from the RT-PCR reads in MiXCR, one entry per CDR3 protein. The sample lists under 950,000 distinct CDR3 sequences, 20% to 25% seen once, with roughly a tenth in the top ten. This TCR was sampled from a man aged 50 or older who received an inactivated influenza vaccine. Source: PBMCs from blood, taken roughly 5 days after vaccination. The J gene is TRBJ2-3, the V gene TRBV20-1; D might be TRBD2 (6 bases). CDR3 sequence (DNA): TGCAGTGCTCCCTTCGGCGGAGGGACCACAGATACGCAGTATTTT. Its translation: CSAPFGGGTTDTQYF.